These 6 T cell receptor beta chains share one sample of origin, sequenced in a study of beta chain features in type 1 diabetes. Expressed TCRB transcripts were sequenced because the entire RNA isolate underwent reverse transcription. Sequencing was performed with immunoSEQ multiplex PCR; in TCRdb, only in-frame clones are kept and a portion is missing. The profile shows a few hundred thousand clones, around a quarter of them singletons. Sequencing was carried out using central memory CD4+ T cells from blood. Source of these receptors: a man younger than 45 in good health.

A few counts support this clone. The gene calls are TRBV5-1 and TRBJ2-5; D remains ambiguous. The CDR3 loop spans 13 amino acids. V shed 2 bases and J shed 7 bases, with 12 bases lying between them. Germline CDR1 reads SGHRS; CDR2 reads YFSETQ. The chain's CDR3 is CASSLTIMGTQYF. DNA for the CDR3: TGCGCCAGCAGCTTAACGATCATGGGGACCCAGTACTTC.

The chain uses TRBV7-2 and TRBJ2-3; D is possibly TRBD2 (7 bases). The germline V and J ends were trimmed by 5 bases and 4 bases, with 16 bases remaining between them. Germline V gene sequence: CDR1 SGHTA, CDR2 FQGNSA. This CDR3 contains 15 residues. The CDR3 DNA follows: TGTGCCAGCAGCCTTCGGAGGGGGGGTCCAGATACGCAGTATTTT. This gives the protein CASSLRRGGPDTQYF.

The chain has TRBV7-2 and TRBJ2-7; 14 bases fit TRBD2. CDR1 and CDR2 (germline): SGHTA, FQGNSA. This CDR3 comprises 17 residues. The junction had 10 bases not matched to a gene; V was cut back by 5 bases and J by 4 bases. The CDR3, as DNA: TGTGCCAGCAGCCCTGGGACTAGCGGGAGCACAAGGTACGAGCAGTACTTC. Its translation is CASSPGTSGSTRYEQYF.

Written as DNA, the CDR3 is TGTGCCAGCAGCTTAGGACTAGCGAGGAATGAGCAGTTCTTC. Encoded protein: CASSLGLARNEQFF. V is TRBV11-2 and J is TRBJ2-1; TRBD2 matches 8 bases. With V trimmed by 1 base and J by 7 bases, 3 bases remained unmatched. Germline CDR1 is SGHAT and CDR2 is FQNNGV. The CDR3 is 14 residues long.

The sample holds a few counts of this clone. J is TRBJ1-1 and V is TRBV28, with D unresolved. The germline CDR1 and CDR2 sequences are MDHEN and SYDVKM. V lost 6 bases and J 8 bases, leaving 13 bases between the germline ends. CDR3 length: 12 amino acids. In nucleotides, the CDR3 is TGTGCCAGCAGAGATATTCAGGAGGAAGCTTTCTTT. Protein sequence: CASRDIQEEAFF.

This clone came up many times. This chain's CDR3 is CASMDMLGRSEQYF. CDR3 coding DNA: TGTGCCAGCATGGATATGTTGGGCAGGAGCGAGCAGTACTTC. V and J are TRBV6-1 and TRBJ2-7; D unclear. Germline V gives CDR1 MNHNS, CDR2 SASEGT. V was trimmed by 7 bases and J by 6 bases, leaving 19 bases between them. This CDR3 comprises 14 residues.